This TCR beta chain comes out of a study of a mutant IDH1 vaccine in newly diagnosed glioma (dated by TCRdb to the early 2020s). Study-level background: Of the approximately 35 treated patients, around 62% were male and 37.5% were female, and a mean age of approximately 40 years was recorded. Before enrollment, patients had received standard therapy of radiotherapy alone, temozolomide alone, or radiochemotherapy with temozolomide; most received the combination. Six visits were used for peripheral blood collection: V03 (baseline), V05, V07, V10, V12 and V13. Longitudinal TCRB deep sequencing was done for about two dozen treated patients, wherever samples were available for exploratory analyses. General conclusions and limits of the study: According to the authors, sample limitations meant that analyses of patient blood samples could not be reproduced. Immune responses induced by the vaccine were seen in 90% to 95% of patients across multiple MHC alleles. Availability determined which PBMC samples were chosen for TCRB deep sequencing. Pseudoprogression appeared unrelated to alterations in the top peripheral T cell clonotypes detected by TCRB sequencing.

The library was produced with the immunoSEQ multiplex PCR assay. Following the manufacturer's protocol, the hsTCRB Kit was used to amplify rearranged TCR beta chain sequences. TCRB libraries were sequenced on an Illumina MiSeq. As for the original processing: The proprietary platform of the kit vendor was used for demultiplexing, trimming and gene mapping. Not all clones reach the TCRdb copy of this immuneACCESS table, which keeps in-frame sequences only. Checked studies attribute under half of the gap to unresolved V genes and leave the rest unexplained. The DNA was the basis for D and trimming; V, J and clone size are from that table. The sample contains 50,000 or so clones, about four fifths of them found a single time. The ten largest clones represent about 21% of the sample. The label giving this sample's time point can be read as: baseline, week 1 (first vaccination visit). The treatment or condition label for this specimen denotes: pre-vaccination baseline after standard-of-care therapy. The donors had newly diagnosed IDH1-mutant astrocytomas of WHO grade 3 or 4 that showed loss of nuclear ATRX. The samples were drawn from NOA16, a multicentre, single-arm, open-label phase I trial in Germany that tested a mutant IDH1 peptide vaccine in humans for the first time. Visit V03 blood draws served as the baseline sample for immunogenicity testing. Genomic DNA for TCRB sequencing was extracted from EDTA blood using the DNeasy Blood and Tissue Kit.

Trimming costs V 8 bases and J 3 bases, and their ends lie 7 bases apart. The germline V gene (reference sequence) sets CDR1 to MNHEY and CDR2 to SMNVEV. The CDR3 measures 11 amino acids from cysteine to phenylalanine. The retained sequence is limited to the CDR3, 33 bases, with the frame set at the first base. As to this clone: The antigen this receptor binds is unknown. Per-base qualities were not stored, and no clone one base away is much larger.

The specimen comprised PBMCs, sampled from a glioma patient treated with radiotherapy, temozolomide or both. The chain uses TRBV27 and TRBJ1-2, with the D gene not confidently named. This clonotype was sampled from a man younger than 35 with glioma. At the DNA level, the sequence is TGTGCCAGCGGTCTATACTATGGCTACACCTTC. This gives the protein CASGLYYGYTF.